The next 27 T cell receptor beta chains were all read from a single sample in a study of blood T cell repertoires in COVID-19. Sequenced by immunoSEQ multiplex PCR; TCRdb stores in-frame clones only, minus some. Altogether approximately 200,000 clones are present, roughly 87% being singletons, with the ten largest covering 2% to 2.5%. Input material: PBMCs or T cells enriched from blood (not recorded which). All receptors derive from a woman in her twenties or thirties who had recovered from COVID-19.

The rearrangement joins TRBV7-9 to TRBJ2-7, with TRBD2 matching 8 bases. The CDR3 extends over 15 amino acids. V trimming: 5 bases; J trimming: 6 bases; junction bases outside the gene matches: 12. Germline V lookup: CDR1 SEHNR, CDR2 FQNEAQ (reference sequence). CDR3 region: CASSPGGTPIGEQYF. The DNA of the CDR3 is TGTGCCAGCAGCCCGGGGGGGACCCCGATTGGCGAGCAGTACTTC.

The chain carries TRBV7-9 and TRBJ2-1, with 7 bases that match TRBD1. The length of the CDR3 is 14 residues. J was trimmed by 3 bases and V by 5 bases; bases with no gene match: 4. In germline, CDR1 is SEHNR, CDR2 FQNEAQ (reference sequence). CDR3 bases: TGTGCCAGCAGCCCTCGACAGGGCTACAATGAGCAGTTCTTC. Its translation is CASSPRQGYNEQFF.

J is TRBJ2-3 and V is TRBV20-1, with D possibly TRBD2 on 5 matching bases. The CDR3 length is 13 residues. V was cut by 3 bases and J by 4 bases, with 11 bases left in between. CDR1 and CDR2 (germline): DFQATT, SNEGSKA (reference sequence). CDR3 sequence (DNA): TGCAGTGCTAGTGAGCGGCGGGCAGATACGCAGTATTTT. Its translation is CSASERRADTQYF.

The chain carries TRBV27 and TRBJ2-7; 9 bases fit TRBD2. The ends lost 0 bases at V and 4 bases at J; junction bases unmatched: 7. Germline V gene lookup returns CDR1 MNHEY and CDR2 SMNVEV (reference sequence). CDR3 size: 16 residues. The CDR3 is CASSLSRREGLYEQYF. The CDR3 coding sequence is TGTGCCAGCAGTTTATCTCGGCGGGAGGGCCTTTACGAGCAGTACTTC.

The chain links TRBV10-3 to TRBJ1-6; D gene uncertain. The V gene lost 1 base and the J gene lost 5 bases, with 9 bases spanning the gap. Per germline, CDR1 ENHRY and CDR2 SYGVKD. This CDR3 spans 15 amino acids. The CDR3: CAISEYRENNSPLHF. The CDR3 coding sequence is TGTGCCATCAGTGAGTATCGGGAAAATAATTCACCCCTCCACTTT.

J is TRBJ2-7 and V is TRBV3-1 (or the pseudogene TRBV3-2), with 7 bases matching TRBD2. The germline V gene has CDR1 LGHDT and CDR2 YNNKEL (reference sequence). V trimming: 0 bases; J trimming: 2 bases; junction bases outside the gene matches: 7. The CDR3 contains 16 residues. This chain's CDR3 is CASSQDTAGVAYEQYF. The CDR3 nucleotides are TGTGCCAGCAGCCAAGATACGGCGGGGGTTGCCTACGAGCAGTACTTC.

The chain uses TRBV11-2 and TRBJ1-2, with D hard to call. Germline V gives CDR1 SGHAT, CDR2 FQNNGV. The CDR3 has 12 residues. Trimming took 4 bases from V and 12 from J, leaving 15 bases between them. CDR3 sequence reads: CASSSPSEINTF. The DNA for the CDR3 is TGTGCCAGCAGCTCCCCCTCGGAGATCAACACCTTC.

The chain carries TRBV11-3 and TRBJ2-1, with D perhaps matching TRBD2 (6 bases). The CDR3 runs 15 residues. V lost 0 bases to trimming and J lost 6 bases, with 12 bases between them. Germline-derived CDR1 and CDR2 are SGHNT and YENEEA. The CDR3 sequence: CASSLDPGGRNEQFF. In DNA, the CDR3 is TGTGCCAGCAGCTTAGATCCCGGGGGTCGCAATGAGCAGTTCTTC.

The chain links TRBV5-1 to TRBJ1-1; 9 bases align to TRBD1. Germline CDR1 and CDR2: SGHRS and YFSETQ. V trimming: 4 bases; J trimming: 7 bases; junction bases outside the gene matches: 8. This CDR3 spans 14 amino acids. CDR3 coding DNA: TGCGCCAGCAGCGCGGGACAGGGCCAGGGTGAAGCTTTCTTT. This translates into CASSAGQGQGEAFF.

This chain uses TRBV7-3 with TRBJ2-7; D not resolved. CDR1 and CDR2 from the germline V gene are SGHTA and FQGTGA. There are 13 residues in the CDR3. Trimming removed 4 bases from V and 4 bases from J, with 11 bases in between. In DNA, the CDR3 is TGTGCCAGCAGCTCCCTCGCAGGTTACGAGCAGTACTTC. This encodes CASSSLAGYEQYF.

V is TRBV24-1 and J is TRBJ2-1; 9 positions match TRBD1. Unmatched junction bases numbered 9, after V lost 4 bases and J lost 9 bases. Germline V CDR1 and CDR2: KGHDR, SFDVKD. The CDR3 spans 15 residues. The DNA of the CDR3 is TGTGCCACCAGTGACACGACACAGGGGGCTGTTGAGCAGTTCTTC. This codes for CATSDTTQGAVEQFF.

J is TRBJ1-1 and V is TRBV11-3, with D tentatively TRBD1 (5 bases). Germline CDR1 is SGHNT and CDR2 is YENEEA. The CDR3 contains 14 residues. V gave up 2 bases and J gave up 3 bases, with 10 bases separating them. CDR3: CASSLRQGDTEAFF. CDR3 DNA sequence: TGTGCCAGCAGCTTACGGCAAGGGGACACTGAAGCTTTCTTT.

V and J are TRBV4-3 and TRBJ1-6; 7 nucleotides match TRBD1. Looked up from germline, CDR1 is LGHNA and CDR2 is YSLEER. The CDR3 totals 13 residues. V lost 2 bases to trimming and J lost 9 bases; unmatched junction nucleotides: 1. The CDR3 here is CASSQYRGSPLHF. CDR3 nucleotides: TGCGCCAGCAGCCAATACAGGGGTTCACCCCTCCACTTT.

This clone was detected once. This chain's CDR3 is CASRLGGANYGYTF. CDR3 DNA sequence: TGTGCCAGCAGGTTGGGAGGGGCTAACTATGGCTACACCTTC. The rearrangement joins TRBV7-2 to TRBJ1-2; tentatively, D is TRBD1 (5 bases). CDR1 is SGHTA and CDR2 is FQGNSA in the germline V gene. V lost 6 bases, J lost 0 bases, and 11 bases lay in between. The CDR3 is made up of 14 amino acids.

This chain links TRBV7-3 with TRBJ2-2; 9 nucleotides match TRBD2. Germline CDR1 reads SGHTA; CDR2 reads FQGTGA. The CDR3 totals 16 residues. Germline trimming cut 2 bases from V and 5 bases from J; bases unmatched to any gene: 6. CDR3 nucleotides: TGTGCCAGCAGCTTAGTAGCTAGCGGGACAACCGGGGAGCTGTTTTTT. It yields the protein CASSLVASGTTGELFF.

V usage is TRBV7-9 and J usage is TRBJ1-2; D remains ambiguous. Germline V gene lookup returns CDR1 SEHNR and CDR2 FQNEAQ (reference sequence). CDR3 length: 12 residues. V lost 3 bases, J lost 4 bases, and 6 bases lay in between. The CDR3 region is CASSFNSYGYTF. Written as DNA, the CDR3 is TGTGCCAGCAGCTTTAACAGCTATGGCTACACCTTC.

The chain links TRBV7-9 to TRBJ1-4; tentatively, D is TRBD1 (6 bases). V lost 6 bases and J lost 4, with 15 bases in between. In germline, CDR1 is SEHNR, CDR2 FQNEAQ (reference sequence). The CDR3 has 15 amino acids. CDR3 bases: TGTGCCAGCAGTCTTACGTCCAGGGGTAATGAAAAACTGTTTTTT. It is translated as CASSLTSRGNEKLFF.

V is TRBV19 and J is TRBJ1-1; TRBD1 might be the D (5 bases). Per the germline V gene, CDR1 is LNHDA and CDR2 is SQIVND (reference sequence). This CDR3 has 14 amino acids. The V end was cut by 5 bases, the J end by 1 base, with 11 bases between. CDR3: CASSYSGGNTEAFF. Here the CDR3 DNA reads TGTGCCAGTAGTTACTCCGGGGGGAACACTGAAGCTTTCTTT.

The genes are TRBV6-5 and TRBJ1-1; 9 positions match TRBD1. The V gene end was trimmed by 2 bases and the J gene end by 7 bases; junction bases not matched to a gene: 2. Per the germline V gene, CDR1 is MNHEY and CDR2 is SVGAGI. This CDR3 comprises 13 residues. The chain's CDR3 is CASSYGTGNEAFF. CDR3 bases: TGTGCCAGCAGTTACGGGACAGGGAATGAAGCTTTCTTT.

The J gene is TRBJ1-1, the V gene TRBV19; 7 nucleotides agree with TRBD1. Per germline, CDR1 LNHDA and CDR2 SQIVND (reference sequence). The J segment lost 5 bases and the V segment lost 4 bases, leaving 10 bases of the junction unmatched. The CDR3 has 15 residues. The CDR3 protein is CASSKRQGRGTEAFF. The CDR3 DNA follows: TGTGCCAGTAGTAAAAGACAGGGAAGGGGGACTGAAGCTTTCTTT.

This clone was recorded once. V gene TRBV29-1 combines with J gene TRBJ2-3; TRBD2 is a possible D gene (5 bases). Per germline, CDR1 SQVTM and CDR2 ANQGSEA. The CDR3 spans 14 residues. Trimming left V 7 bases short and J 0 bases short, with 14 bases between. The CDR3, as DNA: TGCAGCGCTCTGAGGGTAACGAGCACAGATACGCAGTATTTT. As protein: CSALRVTSTDTQYF.

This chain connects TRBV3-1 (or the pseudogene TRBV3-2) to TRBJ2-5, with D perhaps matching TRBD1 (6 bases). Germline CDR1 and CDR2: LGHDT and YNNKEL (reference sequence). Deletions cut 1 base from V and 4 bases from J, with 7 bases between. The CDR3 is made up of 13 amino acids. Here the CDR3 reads CASSQAGAETQYF. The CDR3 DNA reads TGTGCCAGCAGCCAAGCAGGGGCAGAGACCCAGTACTTC.

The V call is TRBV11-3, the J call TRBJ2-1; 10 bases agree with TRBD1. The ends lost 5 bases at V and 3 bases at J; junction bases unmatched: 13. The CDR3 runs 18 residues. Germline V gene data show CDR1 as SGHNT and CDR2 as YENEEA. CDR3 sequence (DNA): TGTGCCAGCAGCCCCGTTCTCGGGACAGGGGCAGGCTACAATGAGCAGTTCTTC. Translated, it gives CASSPVLGTGAGYNEQFF.

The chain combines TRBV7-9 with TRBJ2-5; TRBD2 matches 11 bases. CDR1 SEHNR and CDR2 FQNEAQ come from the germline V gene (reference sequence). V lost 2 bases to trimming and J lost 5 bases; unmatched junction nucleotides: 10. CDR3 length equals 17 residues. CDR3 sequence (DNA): TGTGCCAGCAGCTTAAGTCAGCTAGCGGGGGGCGATGAGACCCAGTACTTC. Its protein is CASSLSQLAGGDETQYF.

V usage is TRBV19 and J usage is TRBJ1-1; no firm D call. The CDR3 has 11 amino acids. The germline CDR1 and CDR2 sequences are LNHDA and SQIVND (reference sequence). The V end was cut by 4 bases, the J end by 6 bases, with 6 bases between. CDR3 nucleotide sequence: TGTGCCAGTAGTACCGTTTCTGAAGCTTTCTTT. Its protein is CASSTVSEAFF.

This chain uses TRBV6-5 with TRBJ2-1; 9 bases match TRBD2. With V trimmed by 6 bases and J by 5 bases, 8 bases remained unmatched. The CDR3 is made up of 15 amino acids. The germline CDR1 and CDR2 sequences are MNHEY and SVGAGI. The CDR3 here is CASSAISGSNNEQFF. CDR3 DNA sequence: TGTGCCAGCAGCGCGATTAGCGGGAGTAACAATGAGCAGTTCTTC.

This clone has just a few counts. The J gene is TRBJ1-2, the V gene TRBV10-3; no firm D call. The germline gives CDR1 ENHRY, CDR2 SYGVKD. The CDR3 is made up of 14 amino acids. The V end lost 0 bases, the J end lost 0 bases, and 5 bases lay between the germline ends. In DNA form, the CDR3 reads TGTGCCATCAGTGAGTCACAGTCTAACTATGGCTACACCTTC. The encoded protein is CAISESQSNYGYTF.